The clone carrying this T cell receptor (beta chain) has at least ten counts. CDR1 is LGHDT, CDR2 YNNKEL, per germline (reference sequence). The junction had 1 base not matched to a gene; V was cut back by 3 bases and J by 3 bases. This CDR3 has 14 residues. The data were taken from a study of T-cell reconstitution after alpha-beta-depleted transplantation in children. Molecular barcoding with unique molecular identifiers was used for the TCRbeta library. MiXCR was run by TCRdb on the PCR reads, yielding one entry per CDR3 protein. Here the sample spans 90,000 to 95,000 distinct CDR3 sequences, approximately 12% being singletons.

This sequence joins TRBV3-1 and TRBJ2-5; 10 bases map to TRBD1. The sample was PBMCs from the stem cell graft donor, taken from the stem cell graft. This TCR derives from a human donor who donated a stem cell graft to a child with inherited bone marrow failure. For the CDR3, the DNA is TGTGCCAGCAGCCAGACAGGGGGCAAAGAGACCCAGTACTTC. Its protein is CASSQTGGKETQYF.